This T cell receptor (beta chain) was captured in a study of CD8 T cells in ankylosing spondylitis. Overall study results and limits: Some of the motif variants had earlier been found in reactive arthritis patients' fluid and blood. One TCR beta motif, made up of eight or nine highly homologous variants, appeared characteristic of ankylosing spondylitis blood. As for the disease-linked clones, they showed a CD8+ phenotype and occurred at relatively low frequencies in peripheral blood.

TCR beta libraries were made by quantitative 5'-RACE with molecular barcodes. TCRdb passed the 5' RACE reads through MiXCR, listing each CDR3 protein once. The table shows 800,000 to 900,000 distinct CDR3 sequences, with about 11% occurring only once. This clonotype was recorded a few times. What it recognizes is unknown. Deletions cut 2 bases from V and 2 bases from J, with 15 bases between. This CDR3 is built from 15 residues. Germline CDR1 reads GTSNPN; CDR2 reads SVGIG (reference sequence). This rearrangement joins TRBV30 to TRBJ1-2, with a weak D call TRBD1 (5 bases). The sequenced sample consisted of blood, either unsorted or a sorted T cell fraction (not recorded which). This sequence was found in a male donor with ankylosing spondylitis. The CDR3 DNA reads as TGTGCCTGGAGTCGGCGACAGCTTCCCAACTATGGCTACACCTTC. The encoded protein is CAWSRRQLPNYGYTF.